This T cell receptor beta chain was captured by sequencing in a study of blood T cells in healthy people across ages. Findings of the study overall: Both naive CD4+ cell counts and diversity were greater in long-lived donors than in aged donors. Total diversity from one million sequenced T cells was likely underestimated.

In its sample, this clonotype was seen once. Its cognate antigen is unknown. Sample-barcoded 5' priming and a J-beta primer mix drove a second PCR of roughly 6 to 12 cycles. TCRdb reanalysed the 5' RACE reads using MiXCR and keeps one entry per CDR3 protein. The repertoire holds about 1.1 million distinct CDR3 sequences, with approximately 38% as singletons. Each donor was a healthy Caucasian individual from Russia, aged about 6 to 95. Each sample used at least 6 million PBMCs. This CDR3 is 13 amino acids long. Trimming cost V 4 bases and J 9 bases, with 14 bases left between them. Germline CDR1 is SGHRS and CDR2 is YFSETQ.

Sequenced: blood. This clonotype was sampled from a man younger than 35 in good health. The chain has TRBV5-1 and TRBJ2-4; maybe TRBD2 (5 bases). The CDR3 spells CASSPRAISIQYF. CDR3 sequence (DNA): TGCGCCAGCAGCCCGAGGGCAATCTCCATTCAGTACTTC.